One T cell receptor (beta chain) is described in this entry. This sample is part of a study of blood T cell repertoires in COVID-19. Study summary: The United States, Italy and Spain provided the acute and convalescent COVID-19 samples. The analysed material was cDNA or gDNA that came from T cells, B-cell-depleted T cells, or PBMCs.

The CDR3 is 15 amino acids. Germline assignment: CDR1 ENHRY and CDR2 SYGVKD. V gave up 8 bases and J gave up 0 bases, with 17 bases separating them. Original methodology: Reference gene primer amplification gave nucleated cell count estimates. TCRdb's copy holds only in-frame clones and misses some; the assay was immunoSEQ multiplex PCR. That table supplies the V and J calls and clone size; D and trimming were determined from the DNA. The sample carries tens of thousands of clones, over 75% recorded once. The sequenced sample consisted of peripheral blood. J is TRBJ2-7 and V is TRBV10-3; a possible D gene is TRBD1 (5 bases). This receptor was identified in a man aged 65 to 85 with active or convalescent COVID-19. The CDR3 coding sequence is TGTGCCATCGCCAAGGGGCAGGACGTCTCCTACGAGCAGTACTTC. Its translation is CAIAKGQDVSYEQYF.